Listed here are 28 T cell receptor beta chains from one sample, sequenced in a study of cytomegalovirus exposure and HLA in healthy donors. PCR primers comprised 60 Vbeta and 13 Jbeta primers. TCRdb's table, derived via immunoSEQ multiplex PCR, lists solely in-frame clones and lacks some. The table has approximately 100,000 clones, around 80% seen once; the top ten hold 0.9% to 1.5%. Input material: PBMCs. All receptors come from a woman aged 18-29 years in good health and CMV-seronegative.

The chain joins TRBV4-3 to TRBJ2-7; TRBD2 might be the D (5 bases). Looked up from germline, CDR1 is LGHNA and CDR2 is YSLEER. Deletions cut 2 bases from V and 0 bases from J, with 5 bases between. The CDR3 runs 13 residues. The CDR3 region is CASSQRGSYEQYF. Written as DNA, the CDR3 is TGCGCCAGCAGCCAACGGGGCTCCTACGAGCAGTACTTC.

The gene calls are TRBV10-3 and TRBJ2-1, with D perhaps TRBD1 (6 bases). The germline V gene has CDR1 ENHRY and CDR2 SYGVKD. The V and J ends lost 2 bases and 7 bases respectively, with 12 bases between them. This CDR3 has 14 amino acids. The CDR3 spells CAISEPGQRNEQFF. The DNA for the CDR3 is TGTGCCATCAGTGAGCCGGGACAAAGAAATGAGCAGTTCTTC.

V is TRBV28 and J is TRBJ2-1; 7 bases are shared with TRBD1. Trimming at V came to 3 bases and at J to 7 bases, leaving 9 bases not matched to a gene. Germline V gene data show CDR1 as MDHEN and CDR2 as SYDVKM. This CDR3 spans 15 amino acids. The CDR3 here is CASSFVRQGVNEQFF. CDR3 nucleotides: TGTGCCAGCAGTTTCGTTCGACAGGGCGTGAATGAGCAGTTCTTC.

The rearrangement joins TRBV10-3 to TRBJ2-7; D is possibly TRBD2 (5 bases). The CDR3 has 13 residues. Germline V CDR1 and CDR2: ENHRY, SYGVKD. V was pared by 2 bases and J by 5 bases, with 10 bases between. The CDR3 DNA is TGTGCCATCAGTGAGGATGGGCGGGACGAGCAGTACTTC. Translating it yields CAISEDGRDEQYF.

The J gene is TRBJ2-6, the V gene TRBV7-3, with D unresolved. Looked up from germline, CDR1 is SGHTA and CDR2 is FQGTGA. V was shortened by 6 bases and J by 0 bases, with 6 bases between the two germline ends. The CDR3 has 14 amino acids. For the CDR3, the DNA is TGTGCCAGCAGTCACGGCTCTGGGGCCAACGTCCTGACTTTC. It translates to CASSHGSGANVLTF.

The chain combines TRBV7-3 with TRBJ1-5; D unresolved. This CDR3 comprises 18 residues. Germline assignment: CDR1 SGHTA and CDR2 FQGTGA. The V end lost 2 bases, the J end lost 2 bases, and 19 bases lay between the germline ends. The DNA for the CDR3 is TGTGCCAGCAGCTTACTAGTACGGGAAAACTGCGGCAATCAGCCCCAGCATTTT. Translation: CASSLLVRENCGNQPQHF.

This chain uses TRBV30 with TRBJ2-2; TRBD1 agrees at 12 bases. The V and J ends lost 0 bases and 7 bases, in that order; junction bases with no gene match: 9. This CDR3 has 17 amino acids. Germline values: CDR1 GTSNPN, CDR2 SVGIG (reference sequence). CDR3 DNA: TGTGCCTGGAGTGTTGTCTATGGGACAGGGGGCGGCGGGGAGCTGTTTTTT. Translating gives CAWSVVYGTGGGGELFF.

Notes on this clone: An end of the junction differs from the germline gene, which may be a read error. This CDR3 reads CAGSQGQGVDYGYTF. In DNA, the CDR3 is TGCGCCGGCAGCCAAGGTCAGGGGGTAGACTATGGCTACACCTTC. The chain recombines TRBV4-3 with TRBJ1-2; 7 bases match TRBD1. This CDR3 region has 15 residues. Germline CDR1 and CDR2: LGHNA and YSLEER.

The chain couples TRBV18 to TRBJ1-4, with D maybe TRBD1 (6 bases). Germline loops: CDR1 KGHSH, CDR2 LQKENI. Deletions cut 5 bases from V and 3 bases from J, with 13 bases between. The CDR3 extends over 15 amino acids. The CDR3 sequence is CASSVQGQANEKLFF. CDR3 nucleotide sequence: TGTGCCAGCTCAGTACAGGGCCAGGCTAATGAAAAACTGTTTTTT.

This chain joins TRBV25-1 and TRBJ1-4; 10 bases fit TRBD1. The germline gives CDR1 MGHDK, CDR2 SYGVNS. V dropped 2 bases and J dropped 2; count of bases not matched to a gene: 5. This CDR3 comprises 17 residues. This CDR3 reads CASSEPGQGWTNEKLFF. CDR3 in DNA: TGTGCCAGCAGTGAACCGGGACAGGGGTGGACTAATGAAAAACTGTTTTTT.

The chain uses TRBV19 and TRBJ2-5; 10 nucleotides line up with TRBD1. The J call may be wrong; the DNA end is better matched by TRBJ2-7. CDR1 and CDR2 from the germline V gene are LNHDA and SQIVND (reference sequence). The CDR3 runs 16 residues. DNA for the CDR3: TGTGCCAGTAGTATCGTTGGAGACAGGGGGCGCTCCGAGCAGTACTTC. It is translated as CASSIVGDRGRSEQYF.

The V call is TRBV9, the J call TRBJ2-1; 8 nucleotides line up with TRBD2. Germline V gene data show CDR1 as SGDLS and CDR2 as YYNGEE. The CDR3 extends over 15 amino acids. V was pared by 1 base and J by 5 bases, with 5 bases of the junction left unmatched. The CDR3 is CASSVSGTRHNEQFF. The CDR3 nucleotides read TGTGCCAGCAGCGTATCCGGGACTAGACACAATGAGCAGTTCTTC.

CDR3 in DNA: TGTGCCTGGAGTGTACCCTGGGACAGCCCCCCCGGGGAGCTGTTTTTT. It yields the protein CAWSVPWDSPPGELFF. This sequence joins TRBV30 and TRBJ2-2, with 7 bases that match TRBD1. V trimming: 0 bases; J trimming: 6 bases; junction bases outside the gene matches: 10. This CDR3 has 16 amino acids. Germline lookup yields CDR1 GTSNPN and CDR2 SVGIG (reference sequence).

CDR3 in DNA: TGTGCCAGCTCAAAAGGCGGTCAACGCAGCAATCAGCCCCAGCATTTT. It encodes CASSKGGQRSNQPQHF. The chain couples TRBV18 to TRBJ1-5; D remains unclear. The germline V gene has CDR1 KGHSH and CDR2 LQKENI. Trimming left V 5 bases short and J 1 base short, with 15 bases between. The CDR3 is 16 amino acids.

This clone was detected only a few times. V gene TRBV5-5 combines with J gene TRBJ2-3, with unresolved D. Trimming left V 2 bases short and J 2 bases short, with 12 bases between. The CDR3 covers 15 residues. The germline V gene encodes CDR1 SGHKS and CDR2 YYEKEE (reference sequence). The CDR3 nucleotides read TGTGCCAGCAGCTTAAACGCCGGAGACACAGATACGCAGTATTTT. This codes for CASSLNAGDTDTQYF. The full variable domain, with the rest looked up from reference TRBV5-5 and TRBJ2-3, is DAGVTQSPTHLIKTRGQQVTLRCSPISGHKSVSWYQQVLGQGPQFIFQYYEKEERGRGNFPDRFSARQFPNYSSELNVNALLLGDSALYLCASSLNAGDTDTQYFGPGTRLTVL.

The V and J genes are TRBV28 and TRBJ1-3; TRBD1 is a possible D gene (5 bases). CDR1 and CDR2 from the germline V gene are MDHEN and SYDVKM. Between the trimmed V and J ends, which lost 7 bases and 8 bases, there was a span of 9 bases. The CDR3 totals 11 residues. CDR3 protein: CASTEGYTIYF. CDR3 bases: TGTGCCAGCACGGAGGGGTACACCATATATTTT.

The chain links TRBV5-4 to TRBJ2-5; 9 bases agree with TRBD2. The germline CDR1 and CDR2 sequences are SGHNT and YYREEE (reference sequence). This CDR3 has 15 amino acids. V lost 9 bases to trimming and J lost 5 bases; unmatched junction nucleotides: 14. The CDR3 protein is CATTHIAGAGETQYF. The CDR3 bases are TGTGCCACCACTCACATAGCGGGAGCGGGGGAGACCCAGTACTTC.

The chain links TRBV7-3 to TRBJ2-1; 11 bases agree with TRBD2. V shed 4 bases, J shed 4 bases, and the junction held 6 bases outside the gene matches. The CDR3 runs 16 residues. The germline CDR1 and CDR2 sequences are SGHTA and FQGTGA. The CDR3 spells CASSSTSGTAYNEQFF. CDR3 sequence (DNA): TGTGCCAGCAGCTCGACTAGCGGGACCGCTTACAATGAGCAGTTCTTC.

This clone turned up a few times. This chain joins TRBV4-1 and TRBJ1-1; 7 bases match TRBD1. Germline V gives CDR1 MGHRA, CDR2 YSYEKL. J lost 4 bases, V lost 3 bases, and 11 bases had no gene match. This CDR3 has 16 amino acids. The CDR3 spells CASSQAKTGWGTEAFF. The CDR3 coding sequence is TGCGCCAGCAGCCAGGCTAAGACAGGGTGGGGCACTGAAGCTTTCTTT.

Sample share makes this clone medium-sized. The V call is TRBV4-1, the J call TRBJ2-6; D gene uncertain. The germline V gene has CDR1 MGHRA and CDR2 YSYEKL. V was trimmed by 0 bases and J by 0 bases, leaving 3 bases between them. The CDR3 is made up of 15 amino acids. The CDR3 is CASSQDNSGANVLTF. In nucleotides, the CDR3 is TGCGCCAGCAGCCAAGACAACTCTGGGGCCAACGTCCTGACTTTC.

The chain couples TRBV4-1 to TRBJ1-6; D gene ambiguous. The germline CDR1 and CDR2 sequences are MGHRA and YSYEKL. V was clipped by 1 base and J by 0 bases, with 7 bases between them. The CDR3 is 16 residues long. CDR3 DNA sequence: TGCGCCAGCAGCCAAGGTCGGAGCTCCTATAATTCACCCCTCCACTTT. Protein sequence: CASSQGRSSYNSPLHF.

The chain recombines TRBV28 with TRBJ2-7; D not certain. The CDR3 spans 15 residues. The V and J ends lost 1 base and 2 bases respectively, with 12 bases between them. Germline CDR1 MDHEN, CDR2 SYDVKM. The CDR3 DNA sequence: TGTGCCAGCAGTTTATTGTCAGGATTGACCTACGAGCAGTACTTC. Its translation is CASSLLSGLTYEQYF.

J is TRBJ2-1 and V is TRBV29-1; possibly TRBD1 for D (6 bases). The V end lost 2 bases, the J end lost 1 base, and 12 bases lay between the germline ends. The CDR3 sequence is 15 residues long. CDR1 and CDR2 (germline): SQVTM, ANQGSEA. The CDR3 spells CSVETTGTSYNEQFF. The CDR3 DNA reads TGCAGCGTTGAAACCACAGGGACGTCCTACAATGAGCAGTTCTTC.

The chain links TRBV11-2 to TRBJ1-1; D may be TRBD1 (5 bases). There are 14 residues in the CDR3. From germline, CDR1 is SGHAT and CDR2 FQNNGV. V lost 5 bases and J lost 0, with 10 bases in between. CDR3 amino acids: CASSQDRLNTEAFF. The CDR3 DNA is TGTGCCAGCAGCCAAGACAGATTGAACACTGAAGCTTTCTTT.

The V gene is TRBV28, the J gene TRBJ1-1; maybe TRBD1 (5 bases). V lost 8 bases, J lost 4 bases, and 8 bases lay in between. The V gene's germline CDR1 is MDHEN and CDR2 SYDVKM. This CDR3 spans 11 amino acids. The CDR3 DNA reads as TGTGCCAGCCGGGGGATCACTGAAGCTTTCTTT. It codes for CASRGITEAFF.

This clone was observed a handful of times. The chain combines TRBV19 with TRBJ1-4; 10 positions agree with TRBD1. Germline trimming cut 6 bases from V and 6 bases from J; bases unmatched to any gene: 4. The length of the CDR3 is 14 residues. CDR1 is LNHDA and CDR2 is SQIVND in the germline V gene (reference sequence). The CDR3 nucleotides are TGTGCCAGTAGCCGGGACAGGGGCGATGAAAAACTGTTTTTT. It is translated as CASSRDRGDEKLFF.

Points on this clone: The germline gene is not matched at one end of the junction; a read error may be the cause. The rearrangement joins TRBV19 to TRBJ2-2, with 7 bases lining up with TRBD2. Germline V gene data show CDR1 as LNHDA and CDR2 as SQIVND (reference sequence). The CDR3 sequence is 13 residues long. CDR3 nucleotides: TGTGCCAGTAGTCCATCTTGGGGAGGGGAGCTGCTTTTT. It translates to CASSPSWGGELLF. The full variable domain, with the rest looked up from reference TRBV19 and TRBJ2-2, is DGGITQSPKYLFRKEGQNVTLSCEQNLNHDAMYWYRQDPGQGLRLIYYSQIVNDFQKGDIAEGYSVSREKKESFPLTVTSAQKNPTAFYLCASSPSWGGELLFGEGSRLTVL.

The J gene is TRBJ2-7, the V gene TRBV29-1; D perhaps matches TRBD1 (5 bases). V was pared by 0 bases and J by 3 bases, with 12 bases between. There are 14 residues in the CDR3. Looked up from germline, CDR1 is SQVTM and CDR2 is ANQGSEA. As DNA, the CDR3 is TGCAGCGTTGAAGATCAGGGCACCCACTACGAGCAGTACTTC. Translation gives CSVEDQGTHYEQYF.